This is a list of T cell receptor beta chains from one sample in a study of T cell responses to AZD1222 COVID-19 vaccine. Data came from immunoSEQ multiplex PCR; TCRdb stores just in-frame clones and leaves some out. The repertoire holds tens of thousands of clones, with around nine tenths as singletons. The sample here was peripheral blood, taken 28 days after the second AZD1222 dose. These receptors all come from an adult who received the AZD1222 COVID-19 vaccine. Both conserved end residues are part of each CDR3. A D gene is named only where the DNA matches it firmly. Only part of the rows carry a size: once, few, many, or a class if the clone is expanded.

>TRBV5-6|TRBJ1-1|-|once
TGTGCCAGCAGCCGGGCCACCCGGGGCACTGAAGCTTTCTTT
CASSRATRGTEAFF
>TRBV6-5|TRBJ2-7|-|-
TGTGCCAGCACCCGTTGGGGGACCTACGAGCAGTACTTC
CASTRWGTYEQYF
>TRBV4-2|TRBJ2-7|-|few
TGTGCCAGCAGCCAACCCCCTTTTGAGCAGTACTTC
CASSQPPFEQYF
>TRBV30|TRBJ1-2|-|-
TGTGCCTGGGAAGGGGGCTATGGCTACACCTTC
CAWEGGYGYTF
>TRBV4-2|TRBJ1-2|TRBD1|-
TGTGCCAGCAGCCCTGACAGGGTATTATATGGCTACACCTTC
CASSPDRVLYGYTF
>TRBV25-1|TRBJ2-5|-|few
TGTGCCAGCAGTTCTAGCAGAGGAGAGACCCAGTACTTC
CASSSSRGETQYF
>TRBV5-4|TRBJ2-5|TRBD2|-
TGTGCCAGCAGCCTAGCGGGGAGGACGGAGACCCAGTACTTC
CASSLAGRTETQYF
>TRBV14|TRBJ1-6|-|-
TGTGCCAGCAGCCAGGGAGCGGACTCACCCCTCCACTTT
CASSQGADSPLHF
>TRBV6-2/TRBV6-3|TRBJ2-1|-|-
TGTGCCAGCAGTTACTCGAGGGCAGGGCCCCTCACTGCTTACAATGAGCAGTTCTTC
CASSYSRAGPLTAYNEQFF
>TRBV6-5|TRBJ1-5|-|few
TGTGCCAGCAGTCAGGACACTTATCGGAATCAGCCCCAGCATTTT
CASSQDTYRNQPQHF
>TRBV10-2|TRBJ2-4|TRBD2|-
TGCGCCAGCAGTGAGTCCAGCCCGACTAGCGGGAGGATGGACAAAAACATTCAGTACTTC
CASSESSPTSGRMDKNIQYF
>TRBV11-2|TRBJ1-5|-|-
TGTGCCAGCAGCTTAGCTGGACGGAATCAGCCCCAGCATTTT
CASSLAGRNQPQHF
>TRBV25-1|TRBJ1-5|TRBD1|-
TGTGCCAGCAGTGGACCCGGGACAGGGCTCAATCAGCCCCAGCATTTT
CASSGPGTGLNQPQHF
>TRBV28|TRBJ2-3|-|-
TGTGCCACACAAAAAAGCACAGATACGCAGTATTTT
CATQKSTDTQYF
>TRBV29-1|TRBJ1-5|-|-
TGCAGCGTCTCGGACGGTTTCGGGGCTGGGCCCCAGCATTTT
CSVSDGFGAGPQHF
>TRBV9|TRBJ2-7|-|few
TGTGCCAGCAGCGTAGCTGTGAGTAGTCGGCCCTACGAGCAGTACTTC
CASSVAVSSRPYEQYF
>TRBV10-3|TRBJ2-7|TRBD1|-
TGTGCCATCAGTGCCCGACAGGGCTACGAGCAGTACTTC
CAISARQGYEQYF
>TRBV4-2|TRBJ2-5|-|-
TGTGCCAGCAGCCAAACCCCGAACTCGGAGACCCAGTACTTC
CASSQTPNSETQYF
>TRBV11-2|TRBJ1-1|-|-
TGTGCCAGCAGCTCCGACCGGGACACTGAAGCTTTCTTT
CASSSDRDTEAFF
>TRBV27|TRBJ1-6|TRBD1|few
TGTGCCAGCAGTCCCCCGGACAGGGGAGGTTCACCCCTCCACTTT
CASSPPDRGGSPLHF
>TRBV5-1|TRBJ1-1|TRBD1|-
TGCGCCAGCACCCAACAGGGGTGGGACACTGAAGCTTTCTTT
CASTQQGWDTEAFF
>TRBV30|TRBJ2-5|-|-
TGTGCCTGGACACGGCTAGTTCGAGAGACCCAGTACTTC
CAWTRLVRETQYF
>TRBV7-3|TRBJ2-5|-|-
TGTGCCAGCAGCTTAGGGAGTTCGGAGACCCAGTACTTC
CASSLGSSETQYF
>TRBV11-1|TRBJ2-3|-|-
TGTGCCAGCAGCTTAGGGACGGATCTATTCACAGATACGCAGTATTTT
CASSLGTDLFTDTQYF
>TRBV2|TRBJ1-1|-|few
TGTGCCAGCAGTGAACCAGCGAGGATTTGGAACACTGAAGCTTTCTTT
CASSEPARIWNTEAFF
>TRBV20-1|TRBJ2-2|-|-
TGCAGTGCCGACCTAGGGGGGGAGCTGTTTTTT
CSADLGGELFF
>TRBV30|TRBJ1-5|-|-
TGTGCCTGGAGCCCTGGGGGGGATTATCAGCCCCAGCATTTT
CAWSPGGDYQPQHF
>TRBV6-5|TRBJ1-5|-|-
TGTGCCGGAGGACAGCCCTATAGCAATCAGCCCCAGCATTTT
CAGGQPYSNQPQHF
>TRBV5-6|TRBJ2-2|-|-
TGTGCCAGCAGCTTGTCGGGGATGAACACCGGGGAGCTGTTTTTT
CASSLSGMNTGELFF
>TRBV5-4|TRBJ1-4|TRBD1|-
TGTGCCAGCAGCGGCGGGACAGGGGTCGAAAAACTGTTTTTT
CASSGGTGVEKLFF
>TRBV19|TRBJ1-2|-|-
TGTGCCAGTAGTATATCGGCAGGGAGGGACTATGGCTACACCTTC
CASSISAGRDYGYTF
>TRBV28|TRBJ1-6|-|-
TGTGCCAGCAACACGGATGGGGCCTCAAATTCACCCCTCCACTTT
CASNTDGASNSPLHF
>TRBV7-9|TRBJ2-2|-|-
TGTGCCAGCAGCTTCGGGCCACCGAACACCGGGGAGCTGTTTTTT
CASSFGPPNTGELFF
>TRBV5-6|TRBJ1-4|-|-
TGTGCCAGCAGCACACCCCGGGACGTTAATGAAAAACTGTTTTTT
CASSTPRDVNEKLFF
>TRBV3-1/TRBV3-2|TRBJ1-1|TRBD1|-
TGTGCCAGCAGCCAACTAGACAGGGCGGGAGCTTTCTTT
CASSQLDRAGAFF
>TRBV7-2|TRBJ2-4|TRBD2|once
TGTGCCAGCAGCTTAGGACTAGCGAAAAACATTCAGTACTTC
CASSLGLAKNIQYF
>TRBV2|TRBJ2-4|TRBD1|-
TGTGCCAGCAGTGAAGCGAATAGGGGGCTCTTCATACCGGGGTACTTC
CASSEANRGLFIPGYF
>TRBV4-1|TRBJ2-3|-|-
TGCGCCAGCAGCCAAGTGGACCTTATTAGCACAGATACGCAGTATTTT
CASSQVDLISTDTQYF
>TRBV7-9|TRBJ1-4|-|-
TGTGCCAGCAGCTCCCAAAACCCAACCCGAGGAGGAAAACTGTTTTTT
CASSSQNPTRGGKLFF
>TRBV5-4|TRBJ2-3|TRBD2|-
TGTGCCAGCAGCGCAGGACTAGCGGGAGGGGATACGCAGTATTTT
CASSAGLAGGDTQYF
>TRBV5-1|TRBJ1-1|TRBD1|-
TGCGCCAGCAGCCGATCGGACAGGGGGGTGAACACTGAAGCTTTCTTT
CASSRSDRGVNTEAFF
>TRBV7-3|TRBJ1-5|TRBD1|-
TGTGCCAGCAGCCCGGGATATTCGGGACAGCTTAGCAATCAGCCCCAGCATTTT
CASSPGYSGQLSNQPQHF
>TRBV7-8|TRBJ2-5|TRBD2|-
TGTGCCACCCTTAGCGGGAGGGCCAGGGAGACCCAGTACTTC
CATLSGRARETQYF
>TRBV28|TRBJ1-5|TRBD1|-
TGTGCCAGCAGTTCGACAGGGTCGAGCAATCAGCCCCAGCATTTT
CASSSTGSSNQPQHF
>TRBV15|TRBJ2-7|TRBD1|-
TGTGCCACCAGCCCACGGGACAGGGTCTACGAGCAGTACTTC
CATSPRDRVYEQYF
>TRBV20-1|TRBJ1-2|-|-
TGCAGTGCTAGTTTAGAGGACGCCTCTAACTATGGCTACACCTTC
CSASLEDASNYGYTF
>TRBV13|TRBJ1-1|-|-
TGTGCCAGCAGACCTTGGGGGAGGATGAACACTGAAGCTTTCTTT
CASRPWGRMNTEAFF